The entry below describes one T cell receptor beta chain. What it recognizes is unknown. V dropped 0 bases and J dropped 11 bases, with 20 bases sitting between them. Per germline, CDR1 SNHLY and CDR2 FYNNEI. CDR3 length: 16 residues. This sample is part of a study of beta chain features in type 1 diabetes. Regarding the study as a whole: Within each of all four CD4+ subsets, Type 1 diabetes patients had TCRB CDR3s that were moderately but significantly shorter.

Via the markers CD45RO/CCR7/CD25/CD127/CD95/CD27, stem cell-like memory, regulatory, central memory and naive CD4+ cells were sorted. Expressed TCRB transcripts got sequenced, as all isolated RNA was reverse transcribed. Using immunoSEQ multiplex PCR, the repertoire was profiled, and TCRdb retains in-frame clones only, with some absent. Here the sample spans around 150,000 clones, about 9.4% being singletons. Material for sequencing was central memory CD4+ T cells from blood. The receptor comes from a man aged 25 to 45 with type 1 diabetes. The chain combines TRBV2 with TRBJ1-5, with unresolved D. CDR3 residues: CASSEALISNRKAQHF. DNA for the CDR3: TGTGCCAGCAGTGAAGCGCTCATCTCCAATAGAAAAGCCCAGCATTTT.